This T cell receptor (beta chain) was recorded in a study of beta chain features in type 1 diabetes. Study-wide results and caveats: Across all four CD4+ subsets, people with type 1 diabetes showed modestly shorter TCRB CDR3s.

This clone was counted between two and nine times. The antigen is undetermined. Other DNA sequences within the sample encode an identical CDR3. CD45RO/CCR7/CD25/CD127/CD95/CD27 sorting isolated CD4+ naive, central memory, regulatory and stem cell-like memory cells. Reverse transcribing all isolated RNA meant expressed TCRB transcripts were sequenced. Sequencing was performed with immunoSEQ multiplex PCR; in TCRdb, only in-frame clones are kept and a portion is missing. The repertoire holds 350,000 or so clones, with about 20% as singletons. The germline CDR1 and CDR2 sequences are SNHLY and FYNNEI. The V gene lost 3 bases and the J gene lost 1 base, with 4 bases spanning the gap. This CDR3 region has 12 residues.

The clonotype comes from a woman aged 18 to 35 in good health. The sequencing input was naive CD4+ T cells from blood. V and J are TRBV2 and TRBJ2-7; D not resolved. The CDR3 sequence: CASSESSYEQYF. In DNA form, the CDR3 reads TGTGCCAGCAGTGAGTCATCCTACGAGCAGTACTTC.